These T cell receptor beta chains were read from a single sample in a study of blood T cells in healthy people across ages. TCRdb redid the calling of the 5' RACE reads with MiXCR, one entry per CDR3 protein. The table has 710,000 or so distinct CDR3 sequences, approximately 22% seen once; the top ten hold around a fifth. Material for sequencing was blood. The receptors come from a man between 65 and 79 years old in good health. The CDR3 runs from the conserved cysteine through the conserved F or W. The D gene is left open where the match is weak. Not every row has a clone size; where given, it reads once, few, many or a size class.

D gene	V gene	clone size	J gene	CDR3 protein	CDR3 DNA
TRBD1	TRBV7-9	-	TRBJ1-4	CASSLADRGPEKLLF	TGTGCCAGCAGCCTTGCCGACAGGGGGCCTGAAAAACTGCTTTTT
TRBD2	TRBV6-6	-	TRBJ2-7	CASSTGLAGGPHEQYF	TGTGCCAGCAGTACTGGACTAGCGGGGGGGCCTCACGAGCAGTACTTC
TRBD2	TRBV6-2/TRBV6-3	few	TRBJ2-1	CASNPWTSGHNEQFF	TGTGCCAGCAATCCCTGGACTAGCGGGCACAATGAGCAGTTCTTC
TRBD2	TRBV20-1	few	TRBJ2-5	CSVGTSGGQETQYF	TGCAGTGTCGGGACTAGCGGGGGACAAGAGACCCAGTACTTC
TRBD1	TRBV6-2/TRBV6-3	-	TRBJ1-5	CASIPSSDRGQPQHF	TGTGCCAGCATTCCCTCTTCGGACAGGGGGCAGCCCCAGCATTTT
-	TRBV6-6	-	TRBJ2-3	CASQIGDTQYF	TGTGCCAGCCAAATTGGGGATACGCAGTATTTT
-	TRBV24-1	-	TRBJ2-1	CATSDPTGVDEQFF	TGTGCCACCAGTGACCCGACGGGGGTCGATGAGCAGTTCTTC
-	TRBV5-1	-	TRBJ2-3	CASSLVVGTDPQYF	TGCGCCAGCAGCTTGGTAGTGGGCACAGATCCGCAGTATTTT
-	TRBV5-1	-	TRBJ2-1	CASSLGVESYNEQFF	TGCGCCAGCAGCTTGGGCGTAGAGTCCTACAATGAGCAGTTCTTC
TRBD2	TRBV10-3	few	TRBJ2-3	CAIRLSGTSTDTQYF	TGTGCCATACGGCTTAGCGGGACGAGCACAGATACGCAGTATTTT
TRBD2	TRBV24-1	many	TRBJ2-3	CATSASLAGGYTDTQYF	TGTGCCACCAGTGCCTCTCTAGCGGGGGGATACACAGATACGCAGTATTTT
-	TRBV7-2	-	TRBJ1-1	CASSFPGAEAFF	TGTGCCAGCAGCTTCCCCGGGGCTGAAGCTTTCTTT
-	TRBV6-5	few	TRBJ2-7	CASSYSNRLYEQYF	TGTGCCAGCAGTTACTCTAACAGGCTCTACGAGCAGTACTTC
TRBD2	TRBV5-1	-	TRBJ2-7	CASSTEPGLATYEQYF	TGCGCCAGCAGCACCGAGCCGGGACTAGCGACCTACGAGCAGTACTTC
-	TRBV12-3/TRBV12-4	-	TRBJ2-2	CASRPGQPNTGELFF	TGTGCCAGCAGGCCAGGACAGCCGAACACCGGGGAGCTGTTTTTT
TRBD2	TRBV3-1	many	TRBJ2-3	CASSGTSGVYTQYF	TGTGCCAGCAGTGGGACTAGCGGGGTATATACGCAGTATTTT
-	TRBV20-1	-	TRBJ1-2	CSAWARVRNGYTF	TGCAGTGCTTGGGCGCGCGTCAGGAATGGCTACACCTTC
TRBD1	TRBV20-1	-	TRBJ1-1	CSARDRAMNTEAFF	TGCAGTGCTCGGGACAGGGCCATGAACACTGAAGCTTTCTTT